These 27 T cell receptor beta chains originate from one sample sequenced in a study of shared clonotypes between healthy human individuals. Assay: immunoSEQ multiplex PCR; the TCRdb copy retains only in-frame clones and omits some. The table lists approximately 340,000 clones, around 79% of them singletons, with less than 11% in the top ten. Sequencing was done on a sample of memory CD4+ T cells sorted from blood. This sample's subset: CD45RA-negative fraction. The source of these receptors is a man in his thirties or forties in good health.

This chain connects TRBV2 to TRBJ2-1; D might be TRBD1 or TRBD2, each matching 6 bases. Germline V lookup: CDR1 SNHLY, CDR2 FYNNEI. V lost 10 bases and J lost 5, with 12 bases in between. This CDR3 is 12 amino acids long. DNA of the CDR3: TGTGCCACCGCGGGACAAGACAATGAGCAGTTCTTC. It is translated as CATAGQDNEQFF.

The chain uses TRBV19 and TRBJ1-5; no clear D. The CDR3 consists of 16 residues. V lost 5 bases to trimming and J lost 1 base, with 15 bases between them. In germline, CDR1 is LNHDA, CDR2 SQIVND (reference sequence). CDR3 bases: TGTGCCAGTAGTCCATCTGGGATTTGGAGCAATCAGCCCCAGCATTTT. Its translation: CASSPSGIWSNQPQHF.

This clone was picked up a small number of times. The rearrangement links TRBV28 to TRBJ1-1; D possibly corresponds to TRBD1 (5 bases). The CDR3 totals 15 residues. Germline values: CDR1 MDHEN, CDR2 SYDVKM. V lost 1 base and J 2 bases, leaving 11 bases between the germline ends. The CDR3 is CASSLYGAQNTEAFF. CDR3 bases: TGTGCCAGCAGTTTATATGGGGCGCAAAACACTGAAGCTTTCTTT.

The chain couples TRBV2 to TRBJ2-7; the D call may be TRBD1 or TRBD2 (5 bases each). CDR3 length equals 13 residues. CDR1 is SNHLY and CDR2 is FYNNEI in the germline V gene. The V end was cut by 3 bases, the J end by 3 bases, with 9 bases between. The chain's CDR3 is CASSEMRGYEQYF. The CDR3, as DNA: TGTGCCAGCAGTGAGATGAGGGGCTACGAGCAGTACTTC.

This clone occurred many times. Sequence at one end of the junction differs from germline and may be a read error. The chain links TRBV14 to TRBJ1-1; a weak D match, TRBD1 (5 bases). Germline V CDR1 and CDR2: SGHDN, FVKESK. CDR3 length: 14 residues. CDR3 nucleotide sequence: TGTGCCAGCACCCAAAGACCGGGGGTCACTGAAGCTTTCTTT. Its protein is CASTQRPGVTEAFF.

This chain connects TRBV7-9 to TRBJ2-3, with D possibly matching TRBD1 (6 bases). CDR1 and CDR2 (germline): SEHNR, FQNEAQ (reference sequence). The CDR3 has 15 amino acids. Trimming took off 4 bases at V and 0 bases at J, with 11 bases between the two ends. CDR3 DNA: TGTGCCAGCAGCTCCCAGGGGCCTAGCACAGATACGCAGTATTTT. Protein: CASSSQGPSTDTQYF.

As DNA, the CDR3 is TGTGCCAGCAGTGAAGCTAGGTCACCTCATCAGCCCCAGCATTTT. This codes for CASSEARSPHQPQHF. The V call is TRBV6-1, the J call TRBJ1-5, with D unresolved. The V end was cut by 0 bases, the J end by 5 bases, with 11 bases between. Germline V lookup: CDR1 MNHNS, CDR2 SASEGT. The CDR3 loop spans 15 amino acids.

The gene calls are TRBV2 and TRBJ1-2; D uncertain. The CDR3 is made up of 12 amino acids. Trimming cost V 2 bases and J 4 bases, with 5 bases left between them. Per germline, CDR1 SNHLY and CDR2 FYNNEI. The CDR3 DNA is TGTGCCAGCAGTGAAAGGGCCTATGGCTACACCTTC. Translation: CASSERAYGYTF.

The gene calls are TRBV5-1 and TRBJ2-1; 7 nucleotides align to TRBD2. This CDR3 contains 15 residues. From germline, CDR1 is SGHRS and CDR2 YFSETQ. The J segment lost 2 bases and the V segment lost 2 bases, leaving 4 bases of the junction unmatched. This CDR3 is CASSFGTNTYNEQFF. The DNA for the CDR3 is TGCGCCAGCAGCTTCGGGACTAACACCTACAATGAGCAGTTCTTC. Variable domain in full (rest from reference TRBV5-1 and TRBJ2-1): KAGVTQTPRYLIKTRGQQVTLSCSPISGHRSVSWYQQTPGQGLQFLFEYFSETQRNKGNFPGRFSGRQFSNSRSEMNVSTLELGDSALYLCASSFGTNTYNEQFFGPGTRLTVL.

This clone has ten or more counts. The chain is built from TRBV2 and TRBJ2-1; 10 bases line up with TRBD2. The V gene end was trimmed by 6 bases and the J gene end by 11 bases; junction bases not matched to a gene: 16. CDR3 length equals 16 residues. Germline loops: CDR1 SNHLY, CDR2 FYNNEI. The CDR3 sequence: CASSAGTSVPLPQQFF. As DNA, the CDR3 is TGTGCCAGCAGCGCCGGGACTAGCGTCCCTCTGCCTCAGCAGTTCTTC.

This clone was detected only once. The CDR3 DNA follows: TGTGCCAGCAGCCGGACCACAACTGAAAAACTGTTTTTT. Its translation: CASSRTTTEKLFF. This chain joins TRBV27 and TRBJ1-4; unclear D gene. The germline V and J ends were trimmed by 6 bases and 7 bases, with 12 bases remaining between them. The V gene's germline CDR1 is MNHEY and CDR2 SMNVEV (reference sequence). The CDR3 spans 13 residues.

The chain combines TRBV7-2 with TRBJ2-6, with D perhaps TRBD1 (5 bases). The CDR3 consists of 15 residues. Trimming took 1 base from V and 5 from J, leaving 9 bases between them. Germline V lookup: CDR1 SGHTA, CDR2 FQGNSA. CDR3 amino acids: CASSLGQLRANVLTF. CDR3 in DNA: TGTGCCAGCAGCTTAGGACAGTTAAGGGCCAACGTCCTGACTTTC.

This clone was observed a few times. CDR3 region: CASSLDRGNADTQYF. CDR3 nucleotides: TGTGCCAGCAGCTTAGACAGGGGGAACGCAGATACGCAGTATTTT. The genes are TRBV11-2 and TRBJ2-3; the match to TRBD1 covers 7 bases. V gave up 0 bases and J gave up 4 bases; unmatched junction bases: 4. The CDR3 is made up of 15 amino acids. Per germline, CDR1 SGHAT and CDR2 FQNNGV.

The V call is TRBV19, the J call TRBJ1-2, with TRBD1 matching over 9 bases. CDR3 length: 15 amino acids. Germline values: CDR1 LNHDA, CDR2 SQIVND (reference sequence). Trimming at V came to 5 bases and at J to 4 bases, leaving 8 bases not matched to a gene. The CDR3 region has the DNA TGTGCCAGTAGTCTCCGGACAGGGGTGGTCTATGGCTACACCTTC. Protein sequence: CASSLRTGVVYGYTF.

Remarks on this clone: Other DNA sequences within the sample encode an identical CDR3. The rearrangement links TRBV6-1 to TRBJ2-7; D may match TRBD1 or TRBD2 (5 bases each). Trimming shortened V by 0 bases and J by 6 bases, and 6 bases separated the two germline ends. The CDR3 has 12 amino acids. Per germline, CDR1 MNHNS and CDR2 SASEGT. The CDR3 nucleotides are TGTGCCAGCAGTGAAGCGAGGGGCGAGCAGTACTTC. Its protein product is CASSEARGEQYF.

This chain joins TRBV5-1 and TRBJ2-5; possible D gene TRBD1, 6 bases. Germline V gene sequence: CDR1 SGHRS, CDR2 YFSETQ. With 4 bases removed from V and 1 base from J, the gap between germline ends came to 11 bases. This CDR3 spans 14 amino acids. This CDR3 is CASSGTGSQETQYF. The CDR3 DNA is TGCGCCAGCAGCGGTACAGGGAGCCAAGAGACCCAGTACTTC. The full variable domain, its missing parts supplied by reference TRBV5-1 and TRBJ2-5, is KAGVTQTPRYLIKTRGQQVTLSCSPISGHRSVSWYQQTPGQGLQFLFEYFSETQRNKGNFPGRFSGRQFSNSRSEMNVSTLELGDSALYLCASSGTGSQETQYFGPGTRLLVL.

This clone was seen a few times. This specimen includes other DNA sequences encoding the same CDR3. The CDR3 region has the DNA TGTGCCAGCAGTGATAGCGGGAGCTCCTACAATGAGCAGTTCTTC. Its translation is CASSDSGSSYNEQFF. The chain joins TRBV6-4 to TRBJ2-1, with 9 bases matching TRBD2. V was pared by 3 bases and J by 0 bases, with 0 bases of the junction left unmatched. CDR3 length: 15 residues. From germline, CDR1 is MRHNA and CDR2 SNTAGT.

This clone was found once. The chain uses TRBV28 and TRBJ1-2, with D possibly being TRBD1 (5 bases). Germline V gene sequence: CDR1 MDHEN, CDR2 SYDVKM. Deletions cut 6 bases from V and 6 bases from J, with 11 bases between. The length of the CDR3 is 12 residues. Written as DNA, the CDR3 is TGTGCCAGCAGGATACAGGCTAATGGCTACACCTTC. Translated, it gives CASRIQANGYTF.

Comments on this clone: A much larger clonotype is one base distant, so this may be a read error. Other nucleotide sequences in the sample specify the same CDR3. The chain links TRBV5-1 to TRBJ2-6; D remains unclear. Germline CDR1 and CDR2: SGHRS and YFSETQ. The V gene lost 5 bases and the J gene lost 0 bases, with 6 bases spanning the gap. CDR3 length equals 14 residues. CDR3: CASSESSGANVLTF. CDR3 nucleotides: TGCGCCAGCAGTGAGAGCTCTGGGGCCAACGTCCTGACTTTC.

CDR3 residues: CASKLPTGNYGYTF. Here the CDR3 DNA reads TGTGCCAGCAAGTTGCCGACAGGGAACTATGGCTACACCTTC. This chain links TRBV2 with TRBJ1-2, with 7 bases identical to TRBD1. CDR1 is SNHLY, CDR2 FYNNEI, per germline. This CDR3 region has 14 residues. V lost 7 bases to trimming and J lost 2 bases; unmatched junction nucleotides: 7.

The V gene is TRBV5-4, the J gene TRBJ2-3; TRBD2 matches at 12 bases. The CDR3 is 17 residues long. Germline CDR1 is SGHNT and CDR2 is YYREEE (reference sequence). Unmatched junction bases numbered 9, after V lost 5 bases and J lost 2 bases. In DNA form, the CDR3 reads TGTGCCAGCAGTACCGGGACTAGCGGGCCTCCCACAGATACGCAGTATTTT. Protein: CASSTGTSGPPTDTQYF. The complete variable domain, with remaining parts taken from reference TRBV5-4 and TRBJ2-3, reads ETGVTQSPTHLIKTRGQQVTLRCSSQSGHNTVSWYQQALGQGPQFIFQYYREEENGRGNFPPRFSGLQFPNYSSELNVNALELDDSALYLCASSTGTSGPPTDTQYFGPGTRLTVL.

The V call is TRBV5-1, the J call TRBJ1-2; D not resolved. Germline CDR1 SGHRS, CDR2 YFSETQ. V was trimmed by 7 bases and J by 8 bases, leaving 15 bases between them. The CDR3 runs 12 residues. The CDR3: CASSESRYGYTF. CDR3 nucleotides: TGCGCCAGCTCCGAAAGTCGGTACGGCTACACCTTC.

The chain has TRBV2 and TRBJ2-7; a possible D gene is TRBD1 (6 bases). CDR1 and CDR2 (germline): SNHLY, FYNNEI. The ends were cut back, 4 bases at V and 12 bases at J, with 16 bases in the middle. The CDR3 extends over 12 amino acids. CDR3: CASSVAQTGAYF. The CDR3, as DNA: TGTGCCAGCAGTGTGGCCCAGACAGGCGCGTACTTC.

V gene TRBV6-1 combines with J gene TRBJ1-4, with 8 nucleotides matching TRBD1. The CDR3 is 14 residues long. Trimming cost V 3 bases and J 7 bases; bases outside gene matches: 4. The germline V gene encodes CDR1 MNHNS and CDR2 SASEGT. This chain's CDR3 is CASSDRGRVEKLFF. CDR3 bases: TGTGCCAGCAGTGACAGGGGGCGGGTTGAAAAACTGTTTTTT.

V is TRBV4-2 and J is TRBJ2-7, with 7 bases matching TRBD1. J lost 2 bases, V lost 0 bases, and 7 bases had no gene match. The V gene's germline CDR1 is LGHNA and CDR2 YNFKEQ. The length of the CDR3 is 16 residues. The CDR3 coding sequence is TGTGCCAGCAGCCAAGACTCGACAGGGCCCACCTACGAGCAGTACTTC. Translating gives CASSQDSTGPTYEQYF.

The chain joins TRBV7-6 to TRBJ2-2; the match to TRBD2 covers 12 bases. Germline CDR1 is SGHVS and CDR2 is FNYEAQ. Unmatched junction bases numbered 5, after V lost 5 bases and J lost 1 base. The CDR3 sequence is 17 residues long. CDR3 residues: CASSRWTSGENTGELFF. The CDR3 bases are TGTGCCAGCAGCCGTTGGACTAGCGGGGAGAACACCGGGGAGCTGTTTTTT.

This clone has a single count. This chain joins TRBV7-9 and TRBJ2-5; D remains unclear. Trimming pared 4 bases from V and 5 bases from J, leaving 8 bases between. This CDR3 region has 12 residues. The germline V gene has CDR1 SEHNR and CDR2 FQNEAQ (reference sequence). CDR3 sequence: CASSSRPETQYF. DNA of the CDR3: TGTGCCAGCAGCTCTCGCCCCGAGACCCAGTACTTC.